The next 24 T cell receptor beta chains were all read from a single sample in a study of T cell responses to AZD1222 COVID-19 vaccine. Clones were sequenced by immunoSEQ multiplex PCR, and TCRdb holds only the in-frame ones, with some missing. The sample has some 130,000 clones, approximately 91% seen once. Sample: peripheral blood, taken 28 days after the second AZD1222 dose. The origin of the receptors is an adult who received the AZD1222 COVID-19 vaccine.

The chain joins TRBV15 to TRBJ2-7; 13 nucleotides line up with TRBD2. With 0 bases clipped from V and 9 bases from J, the junction kept 5 bases outside the gene matches. CDR3 length: 15 residues. Per germline, CDR1 LNHNV and CDR2 YYDKDF (reference sequence). The CDR3 coding sequence is TGTGCCACCAGCAGAGAAACGGGACTAGCGGGATTGCAGTACTTC. It specifies CATSRETGLAGLQYF.

The gene calls are TRBV7-8 and TRBJ2-2; maybe TRBD1 (6 bases). CDR3 length equals 18 residues. Germline V gives CDR1 SGHVS, CDR2 FQNEAQ. V lost 6 bases, J lost 6 bases, and 26 bases lay in between. CDR3 residues: CASRWSQGPARGPGELFF. As DNA, the CDR3 is TGTGCCAGCAGGTGGAGTCAGGGACCGGCCAGGGGCCCCGGGGAGCTGTTTTTT.

V and J are TRBV5-6 and TRBJ1-4; 7 nucleotides agree with TRBD1. The length of the CDR3 is 17 residues. The germline CDR1 and CDR2 sequences are SGHDT and YYEEEE. V lost 6 bases and J lost 8; bases outside the gene matches: 19. The CDR3: CASNSAGLTRGNEKLFF. In nucleotides, the CDR3 is TGTGCCAGCAACTCGGCGGGCCTGACCAGGGGGAACGAAAAACTGTTTTTT.

CDR3 sequence: CASSTPRLGLPGYGYTF. As DNA, the CDR3 is TGTGCCAGTAGTACCCCTAGGCTGGGGCTCCCTGGCTATGGCTACACCTTC. The chain joins TRBV19 to TRBJ1-2; D might be TRBD1 (5 bases). Germline CDR1 is LNHDA and CDR2 is SQIVND (reference sequence). V shed 4 bases and J shed 4 bases, with 22 bases lying between them. CDR3 length: 17 residues.

V usage is TRBV7-8 and J usage is TRBJ1-2; D not resolved. Germline CDR1 and CDR2: SGHVS and FQNEAQ. The V gene lost 0 bases and the J gene lost 5 bases, with 10 bases spanning the gap. This CDR3 region has 14 residues. The CDR3 protein is CASSLALSYYGYTF. CDR3 coding DNA: TGTGCCAGCAGCTTAGCTTTAAGTTATTATGGCTACACCTTC.

The chain recombines TRBV5-1 with TRBJ2-3, with D possibly TRBD2 on 5 matching bases. V lost 2 bases and J lost 9, with 10 bases in between. The CDR3 is made up of 12 amino acids. Germline V CDR1 and CDR2: SGHRS, YFSETQ. The CDR3 bases are TGCGCCAGCAGCTTTAGCGAAGAAACGCAGTATTTT. This sequence encodes CASSFSEETQYF.

The CDR3 protein is CASKLGQGESYGYTF. The CDR3 DNA sequence: TGTGCCAGCAAGCTAGGGCAGGGGGAAAGCTATGGCTACACCTTC. V gene TRBV19 combines with J gene TRBJ1-2; TRBD1 matches 7 bases. V was pared by 9 bases and J by 4 bases, with 14 bases of the junction left unmatched. Germline CDR1 is LNHDA and CDR2 is SQIVND (reference sequence). The CDR3 is 15 amino acids.

The chain links TRBV4-1 to TRBJ1-2, with no clear D. The germline gives CDR1 MGHRA, CDR2 YSYEKL. Trimming took off 4 bases at V and 2 bases at J, with 14 bases between the two ends. CDR3 length: 15 residues. As DNA, the CDR3 is TGCGCCAGCAGCCTCAGCATCGGGGTCAACTATGGCTACACCTTC. This codes for CASSLSIGVNYGYTF.

Worth noting for this clone: The same CDR3 arises from other DNA sequences in this sample as well. The chain carries TRBV28 and TRBJ2-2, with D perhaps matching TRBD2 (5 bases). Deletions cut 1 base from V and 0 bases from J, with 9 bases between. Germline lookup yields CDR1 MDHEN and CDR2 SYDVKM. The CDR3 contains 16 residues. The CDR3 nucleotides are TGTGCCAGCAGTTTATATCGGGGAGCGAACACCGGGGAGCTGTTTTTT. Its translation: CASSLYRGANTGELFF.

This chain uses TRBV24-1 with TRBJ2-7; tentative D call: TRBD1 (6 bases). Germline V gene sequence: CDR1 KGHDR, CDR2 SFDVKD. Trimming stripped 9 bases from V and 7 bases from J, with 12 bases between. The CDR3 has 11 amino acids. CDR3 region: CATGRGGEQYF. CDR3 coding DNA: TGTGCCACCGGGAGAGGGGGAGAGCAGTACTTC.

The rearrangement uses TRBV3-1 (or the pseudogene TRBV3-2) and TRBJ2-5; weak D call: TRBD2 (7 bases). Germline loops: CDR1 LGHDT, CDR2 YNNKEL (reference sequence). V was clipped by 1 base and J by 6 bases, with 15 bases between them. The CDR3 totals 15 residues. The CDR3 spells CASSQVTGRGKTQYF. For the CDR3, the DNA is TGTGCCAGCAGCCAAGTAACAGGGAGGGGGAAGACCCAGTACTTC.

The chain is built from TRBV27 and TRBJ1-2; perhaps TRBD1 as D (5 bases). The germline gives CDR1 MNHEY, CDR2 SMNVEV (reference sequence). The CDR3 is made up of 13 amino acids. V gave up 4 bases and J gave up 4 bases, with 10 bases separating them. DNA for the CDR3: TGTGCCAGCAGTTCCACAGGCTCCTATGGCTACACCTTC. This translates into CASSSTGSYGYTF.

The J gene is TRBJ1-2, the V gene TRBV14; TRBD1 is a possible D gene (5 bases). Trimming cost V 1 base and J 8 bases, with 8 bases left between them. CDR1 is SGHDN, CDR2 FVKESK, per germline. The CDR3 totals 12 residues. The CDR3 spells CASSQARAGYTF. The CDR3 region has the DNA TGTGCCAGCAGCCAAGCCAGGGCCGGCTACACCTTC.

This chain links TRBV2 with TRBJ2-7; possibly TRBD1 for D (5 bases). CDR3 length: 14 amino acids. The germline V and J ends were trimmed by 5 bases and 6 bases, with 17 bases remaining between them. Germline V gives CDR1 SNHLY, CDR2 FYNNEI. CDR3 DNA sequence: TGTGCCAGCAGTATCCAGCCAGGGCTCGTCGAGCAGTACTTC. Its protein is CASSIQPGLVEQYF.

This clone has just one count. The chain employs TRBV30 and TRBJ2-3, with unresolved D. Germline V lookup: CDR1 GTSNPN, CDR2 SVGIG (reference sequence). The CDR3 is 12 amino acids. V lost 2 bases and J lost 4, with 7 bases in between. CDR3 region: CAWSNGADTQYF. The CDR3 nucleotides are TGTGCCTGGAGTAATGGGGCAGATACGCAGTATTTT.

This rearrangement joins TRBV28 to TRBJ1-3; D unresolved. Trimming left V 3 bases short and J 2 bases short, with 17 bases between. The CDR3 extends over 17 amino acids. Per germline, CDR1 MDHEN and CDR2 SYDVKM. CDR3 loop: CASSFVFGGRAGNTIYF. The CDR3 bases are TGTGCCAGCAGTTTTGTTTTCGGAGGGAGGGCTGGAAACACCATATATTTT.

The chain joins TRBV3-1 (or the pseudogene TRBV3-2) to TRBJ2-1; a possible D gene is TRBD2 (6 bases). The CDR3 has 11 residues. Trimming cost V 5 bases and J 8 bases, with 7 bases left between them. Germline V gene data show CDR1 as LGHDT and CDR2 as YNNKEL (reference sequence). The CDR3 loop reads CASSRLDEQFF. The CDR3 DNA reads as TGTGCCAGCAGCAGACTAGATGAGCAGTTCTTC.

This rearrangement joins TRBV10-3 to TRBJ2-3; 8 nucleotides line up with TRBD2. Germline CDR1 ENHRY, CDR2 SYGVKD. With 4 bases clipped from V and 0 bases from J, the junction kept 12 bases outside the gene matches. The CDR3 is 18 residues long. Here the CDR3 reads CAISAELAGGTSTDTQYF. The CDR3 nucleotides are TGTGCCATCAGTGCGGAGCTAGCGGGTGGGACTAGCACAGATACGCAGTATTTT.

The chain joins TRBV6-2 or TRBV6-3 to TRBJ2-5, with 9 bases fitting TRBD2. V shed 3 bases, J shed 2 bases, and the junction held 7 bases outside the gene matches. CDR3 length: 16 residues. In germline, CDR1 is MNHEY, CDR2 SVGEGT. The CDR3 coding sequence is TGTGCCAGCAGTTATTCCACCCTAGCGGGACAAGAGACCCAGTACTTC. This encodes CASSYSTLAGQETQYF.

The chain links TRBV24-1 to TRBJ2-5; no reliable D call. This CDR3 comprises 14 residues. V lost 2 bases, J lost 5 bases, and 11 bases lay in between. Germline CDR1 is KGHDR and CDR2 is SFDVKD. As DNA, the CDR3 is TGTGCCACCAGTGATTCGACTCGGAAGGAGACCCAGTACTTC. Residues: CATSDSTRKETQYF.

The V call is TRBV30, the J call TRBJ2-7, with D maybe TRBD1 (5 bases). In germline, CDR1 is GTSNPN, CDR2 SVGIG (reference sequence). This CDR3 has 11 residues. V was pared by 0 bases and J by 7 bases, with 7 bases between. Here the CDR3 DNA reads TGTGCCTGGAGTGTGGGGCGGGAGCAGTACTTC. This encodes CAWSVGREQYF.

V gene TRBV11-3 combines with J gene TRBJ2-1; TRBD1 might be the D (6 bases). Germline CDR1 is SGHNT and CDR2 is YENEEA. Trimming left V 0 bases short and J 13 bases short, with 13 bases between. The CDR3 runs 13 residues. The CDR3 protein is CASSLDPSRGQFF. The CDR3 DNA follows: TGTGCCAGCAGCTTAGATCCCTCCAGGGGCCAGTTCTTC.

The V and J genes are TRBV4-1 and TRBJ2-7, with D maybe TRBD1 (6 bases). The CDR3 length is 13 residues. The germline V gene has CDR1 MGHRA and CDR2 YSYEKL. Trimming shortened V by 5 bases and J by 3 bases, and 11 bases separated the two germline ends. The CDR3 sequence: CASSWGTNYEQYF. The DNA for the CDR3 is TGCGCCAGCAGCTGGGGGACAAACTACGAGCAGTACTTC.

The CDR3 DNA reads TGTGCCAGCAGTAGGGGGTCGAGGGAGCAGTACTTC. This codes for CASSRGSREQYF. The rearrangement joins TRBV12-3 or TRBV12-4 to TRBJ2-7; tentative D call: TRBD1 (6 bases). CDR3 length: 12 residues. V was cut by 5 bases and J by 7 bases, with 12 bases left in between.